The 11 T cell receptor beta chains listed next were all sequenced from one sample in a study of OX40 agonist ivuxolimab in advanced cancers. Assay: immunoSEQ multiplex PCR; the TCRdb copy retains only in-frame clones and omits some. The sample has tens of thousands of clones, approximately 91% seen once; the top ten hold roughly 4%. The material sequenced was CD4+ or CD8+ T cells sorted from blood, taken in a trial of the OX40 agonist ivuxolimab. These receptors originate from an adult with an advanced solid tumor such as melanoma, head and neck, liver or kidney cancer.

In DNA, the CDR3 is TGTGCCAGCAGTTACGGTAGCGGACAAACCTACAATGAGCAGTTCTTC. This sequence encodes CASSYGSGQTYNEQFF. This chain uses TRBV6-6 with TRBJ2-1; maybe TRBD2 (6 bases). Germline CDR1 reads MNHNY; CDR2 reads SVGAGI (reference sequence). This CDR3 contains 16 residues. Trimming removed 2 bases at V and 2 bases at J, with 13 bases between.

This rearrangement joins TRBV18 to TRBJ2-7, with 10 positions matching TRBD2. The CDR3 consists of 14 residues. From germline, CDR1 is KGHSH and CDR2 LQKENI. J gave up 1 base and V 6 bases, and 3 bases lay outside the gene matches. The CDR3 DNA reads TGTGCCAGCTCGCGAGCGGGAGGGTCCTACGAGCAGTACTTC. Encoded protein: CASSRAGGSYEQYF.

The chain is built from TRBV23-1 and TRBJ2-7; no firm D call. Being an ORF, TRBV23-1 has a function that is uncertain. Trimming removed 0 bases from V and 2 bases from J, with 14 bases in between. The CDR3 consists of 16 residues. The chain's CDR3 is CASSQSAPSGTYEQYF. The DNA for the CDR3 is TGCGCCAGCAGTCAATCGGCCCCCTCTGGTACCTACGAGCAGTACTTC.

The chain links TRBV4-2 to TRBJ2-7, with D perhaps assigned TRBD1 or TRBD2 (5 bases each). The CDR3 has 15 amino acids. V was clipped by 0 bases and J by 7 bases, with 16 bases between them. Germline V gene data show CDR1 as LGHNA and CDR2 as YNFKEQ. The chain's CDR3 is CASSQETGTGVEQYF. CDR3 in DNA: TGTGCCAGCAGCCAAGAGACCGGGACCGGCGTAGAGCAGTACTTC.

This chain links TRBV2 with TRBJ2-2; tentative D call: TRBD2 (5 bases). Between the trimmed V and J ends, which lost 0 bases and 0 bases, there was a span of 8 bases. The CDR3 runs to 16 residues. From germline, CDR1 is SNHLY and CDR2 FYNNEI. The CDR3 nucleotides are TGTGCCAGCAGTGAAGCGGGAGCGGCGAACACCGGGGAGCTGTTTTTT. Translation: CASSEAGAANTGELFF.

The rearrangement links TRBV4-1 to TRBJ1-1; 10 nucleotides line up with TRBD1. CDR1 is MGHRA, CDR2 YSYEKL, per germline. The CDR3 contains 16 residues. V was clipped by 3 bases and J by 2 bases; unmatched bases: 6. The CDR3 sequence is CASSHDRGLGNTEAFF. As DNA, the CDR3 is TGCGCCAGCAGCCACGACAGGGGGCTGGGTAACACTGAAGCTTTCTTT.

The V and J genes are TRBV29-1 and TRBJ2-5; D is possibly TRBD2 (6 bases). The germline CDR1 and CDR2 sequences are SQVTM and ANQGSEA. V dropped 4 bases and J dropped 1 base, with 16 bases sitting between them. The CDR3 is 15 amino acids. The chain's CDR3 is CSVGGGAIFQETQYF. In DNA form, the CDR3 reads TGCAGCGTTGGGGGAGGAGCCATCTTCCAAGAGACCCAGTACTTC.

The gene calls are TRBV2 and TRBJ2-7; 7 bases map to TRBD2. In germline, CDR1 is SNHLY, CDR2 FYNNEI. The J segment lost 6 bases and the V segment lost 3 bases, leaving 8 bases of the junction unmatched. CDR3 length equals 14 residues. CDR3 nucleotides: TGTGCCAGCAGTGATATTCGGCGGGAGCGCGAGCAGTACTTC. Residues: CASSDIRREREQYF.

The chain combines TRBV28 with TRBJ1-3, with D unclear. There are 15 residues in the CDR3. Trimming took off 10 bases at V and 2 bases at J, with 18 bases between the two ends. Germline lookup yields CDR1 MDHEN and CDR2 SYDVKM. This CDR3 is CANPRVEGPGNTIYF. CDR3 DNA: TGTGCCAACCCGAGAGTTGAAGGCCCTGGAAACACCATATATTTT.

J is TRBJ1-3 and V is TRBV27; 7 nucleotides agree with TRBD1. There are 14 residues in the CDR3. The V and J ends lost 7 bases and 4 bases, in that order; junction bases with no gene match: 7. The germline gives CDR1 MNHEY, CDR2 SMNVEV (reference sequence). This CDR3 reads CASTQPTGGNTIYF. In nucleotides, the CDR3 is TGTGCCAGCACCCAACCGACAGGGGGAAACACCATATATTTT.

V is TRBV9 and J is TRBJ2-3; D gene uncertain. Per the germline V gene, CDR1 is SGDLS and CDR2 is YYNGEE. The V gene lost 3 bases and the J gene lost 2 bases, with 10 bases spanning the gap. The CDR3 runs to 14 residues. The CDR3: CASSEAGSTDTQYF. The CDR3 DNA sequence: TGTGCCAGCAGCGAGGCCGGTTCCACAGATACGCAGTATTTT.